These T cell receptor beta chains were read from a single sample in a study of blood T cells in healthy people across ages. Each CDR3 protein is one row after TCRdb ran MiXCR on the 5' RACE reads. The profile shows hundreds of thousands of distinct CDR3 sequences, less than 25% of them singletons. The sample was also linked to a second study, of T cells of mothers and their children.

Sequenced input: blood. These receptors were collected from a boy aged 5-17 years in good health. Each CDR3 is given with its conserved first and last residue. The D gene is left open where the match is weak. Clone size, where shown, is once, few, many, or a class for clones that have expanded.

clone size	V gene	D gene	J gene	CDR3 DNA	CDR3 protein
NA	TRBV4-1	NA	TRBJ2-3	TGCGCCAGCAGCCAAGATAGGGGACTGTCCTCGGGTGATACGCAGTATTTT	CASSQDRGLSSGDTQYF
few	TRBV13	NA	TRBJ2-1	TGTGCCAGCAGCTTAGAGAGGGACAATGAGCAGTTCTTC	CASSLERDNEQFF
NA	TRBV27	TRBD2	TRBJ2-1	TGTGCCAGCAGTTCCGAAGGTAGCGGGTCCTACAATGAGCAGTTCTTC	CASSSEGSGSYNEQFF
NA	TRBV20-1	NA	TRBJ1-2	TGCAGTGCTAGTCCTCCCTGGGGCTATGGCTACACCTTC	CSASPPWGYGYTF
NA	TRBV9	NA	TRBJ1-6	TGTGCCAGCAGCGTCTCAGGAGGCACCTATAATTCACCCCTCCACTTT	CASSVSGGTYNSPLHF
many	TRBV4-3	NA	TRBJ2-5	TGCGCCAGCAGCCAAGGGGTAGGCAGAGAGACCCAGTACTTC	CASSQGVGRETQYF
NA	TRBV28	NA	TRBJ1-3	TGTGCCAGCAGTTTATATAGGGCTGCTGGAAACACCATATATTTT	CASSLYRAAGNTIYF
many	TRBV20-1	NA	TRBJ2-7	TGCAGTGCTAGAGCGGGACCTTCCTACGAGCAGTACTTC	CSARAGPSYEQYF
NA	TRBV7-2	TRBD2	TRBJ2-1	TGTGCCAGCAGCTTAGTTTGGAACTCCCGGGGGGGTGAGCAGTTCTTC	CASSLVWNSRGGEQFF
NA	TRBV4-3	TRBD2	TRBJ2-4	TGCGCCAGCAGCCAAGAAGCCCCCCTAGCGGGGATGGGGAACATTCAGTACTTC	CASSQEAPLAGMGNIQYF
NA	TRBV2	TRBD2	TRBJ2-5	TGTGCCACTTCGAGACTAGCGGGAGGTGGAGAGCAGTCCTTC	CATSRLAGGGEQSF
NA	TRBV4-3	NA	TRBJ1-1	TGCGCCAGCAGCCAAGCAGGGGAAGTGGGTACTGAAGCTTTCTTT	CASSQAGEVGTEAFF
few	TRBV7-9	NA	TRBJ1-4	TGTGCCAGCAGCGAGTTTGACCAGGATGAAAAACTGTTTTTT	CASSEFDQDEKLFF
NA	TRBV27	TRBD2	TRBJ2-1	TGTGCCAGCTGCTTACGGGGACTAGCGGGAGGGCCTGAAAATGAGCAGTTCTTC	CASCLRGLAGGPENEQFF
NA	TRBV7-3	NA	TRBJ2-1	TGTGCCAGCAGCTTATACCCGGGCATGGGAGAATACAATGAGCAGTTCTTC	CASSLYPGMGEYNEQFF
few	TRBV7-2	NA	TRBJ2-1	TGTGCCAGCAGCTTAGACGGACAGCTCAATGAGCAGTTCTTC	CASSLDGQLNEQFF
few	TRBV11-2	TRBD2	TRBJ2-3	TGTGCCAGCAGCTTTTTCCGGGGGGTGGCAGATACGCAGTATTTT	CASSFFRGVADTQYF
few	TRBV2	TRBD2	TRBJ2-1	TGTGCCAGCAGTGGGGGTAGACTAGCGGTTGATGGTGAGCAGTTCTTC	CASSGGRLAVDGEQFF
many	TRBV6-6	TRBD1	TRBJ1-4	TGTGCCAGCAGTCCTCAGGGGGGCCATGAAAAACTGTTTTTT	CASSPQGGHEKLFF
NA	TRBV12-3/TRBV12-4	NA	TRBJ2-7	TGTGCCAGCAGTTTTCAGGGCGGTGGTTTCTACGAGCAGTACTTC	CASSFQGGGFYEQYF
many	TRBV28	TRBD1	TRBJ2-7	TGTGCCAGCTCCGACAGGGGCTACGAGCAGTACTTC	CASSDRGYEQYF
many	TRBV28	TRBD2	TRBJ2-5	TGTGCCAGCAGTCCTGGGACTAGCGGAAATCAAGAGACCCAGTACTTC	CASSPGTSGNQETQYF
NA	TRBV5-1	NA	TRBJ1-3	TGCGCCAGCAGCTTGGACGGGAACTCTGGAAACACCATATATTTT	CASSLDGNSGNTIYF
NA	TRBV5-1	TRBD1	TRBJ2-5	TGCGCCAGCAGCAGATCGACAGGGCGAGAGACCCAGTACTTC	CASSRSTGRETQYF
few	TRBV7-3	NA	TRBJ2-7	TGTGCCAGCAGCTTAATGCTACGGATATCTATCACTGAGCAGTACTTC	CASSLMLRISITEQYF
few	TRBV7-2	NA	TRBJ1-2	TGTGCCAGCAGCTTCGATCGGACCGTCTATGGCTACACCTTC	CASSFDRTVYGYTF
few	TRBV5-1	NA	TRBJ2-5	TGCGCCAGCAGCACCGACAGTCACCTGGTTGAGACCCAGTACTTC	CASSTDSHLVETQYF
NA	TRBV5-1	NA	TRBJ2-5	TGCGCCAGCAGCTTGGGGTCGAACAACCAAGAGACCCAGTACTTC	CASSLGSNNQETQYF
NA	TRBV7-2	NA	TRBJ2-5	TGTGCCAGCAGCTTAGACTGGGGGGAGACCCAGTACTTC	CASSLDWGETQYF
many	TRBV7-9	NA	TRBJ2-2	TGTGCCAGCAGCTTAGGCGTCAGGGCGAACACCGGGGAGCTGTTTTTT	CASSLGVRANTGELFF
few	TRBV5-1	TRBD2	TRBJ2-1	TGCGCCAGCAGCTATGGGACTAGCGGGGGAGGTTACAATGAGCAGTTCTTC	CASSYGTSGGGYNEQFF
NA	TRBV6-1	TRBD2	TRBJ2-1	TGTGCCAGCAGTGATTACGGGAGGTCCGATGAGCAGTTCTTC	CASSDYGRSDEQFF
NA	TRBV30	NA	TRBJ1-2	TGTGCCTGGAGCAGGGATAACTATGGCTACACCTTC	CAWSRDNYGYTF
few	TRBV11-2	NA	TRBJ1-2	TGTGCCAGCAGCTCGAGGACCTATGGCTACACCTTC	CASSSRTYGYTF
NA	TRBV3-1	NA	TRBJ1-2	TGTGCCAGCAGCCAAGAGACAGGAGGCTACACCTTC	CASSQETGGYTF
many	TRBV4-3	NA	TRBJ2-2	TGCGCCAGCAGCCCGGCGGGACAACCCGGGGAGCTGTTTTTT	CASSPAGQPGELFF
few	TRBV13	NA	TRBJ2-2	TGTGCCAGCAGCTTAGCGAGGGCGGAGCTGTTTTTT	CASSLARAELFF
NA	TRBV6-6	TRBD2	TRBJ2-1	TGTGCCAGCCGAGCCTGGGGGGGGGATGAGCAGTTCTTC	CASRAWGGDEQFF
few	TRBV4-1	NA	TRBJ1-1	TGCGCCAGCAGCCAAGATAATTCCCCGGGGATTGAAGCTTTCTTT	CASSQDNSPGIEAFF
NA	TRBV7-2	TRBD1	TRBJ1-2	TGTGCCAGCAGCCCCCAGACAGGGGGCATATTTGGCTACACCTTC	CASSPQTGGIFGYTF
NA	TRBV15	NA	TRBJ2-7	TGTGCCACCAGCAGAGTACCCTCTCGGGCAGATTTCTCCGAGCAGTACTTC	CATSRVPSRADFSEQYF
few	TRBV7-8	TRBD2	TRBJ2-1	TGTGCCAGCAGCTTAGGGAGCGGGACTGAGCAGTTCTTC	CASSLGSGTEQFF
NA	TRBV6-2/TRBV6-3	NA	TRBJ2-2	TGTGCCAGCAGAAACGGGCTGAACACCGGGGAGCTGTTTTTT	CASRNGLNTGELFF
few	TRBV11-3	NA	TRBJ2-1	TGTGCCAGCAGCATCAGAGGCGGGCAGACTCCCACCTACAATGAGCAGTTCTTC	CASSIRGGQTPTYNEQFF
NA	TRBV20-1	TRBD1	TRBJ1-2	TGCAGTGCTAACAGGGGGCGGGCTGGCTACACCTTC	CSANRGRAGYTF
NA	TRBV20-1	NA	TRBJ2-5	TGCAGTGCTACGCCTTTTCTGGGCGGCGGAGAGACCCAGTACTTC	CSATPFLGGGETQYF
few	TRBV5-1	NA	TRBJ2-7	TGCGCCAGCAGCTTTGAAGACGAGCAGTACTTC	CASSFEDEQYF
NA	TRBV28	NA	TRBJ2-3	TGTGCCAGCAGTCAAGACAGGTCCAGCACAGATACGCAGTATTTT	CASSQDRSSTDTQYF
NA	TRBV9	TRBD1	TRBJ2-1	TGTGCCAGCAGCGATCGACAGGGGGCTAGGAATGAGCAGTTCTTC	CASSDRQGARNEQFF
NA	TRBV4-3	TRBD2	TRBJ2-5	TGCGCCAGCAGCCAAGATCTTTGGGGAACTAGCGGGGCATACCAAGAGACCCAGTACTTC	CASSQDLWGTSGAYQETQYF
NA	TRBV7-9	TRBD1	TRBJ2-7	TGTGCCAGCAGCTCGGACAGGTACGAGCAGTACTTC	CASSSDRYEQYF
few	TRBV30	NA	TRBJ2-3	TGTGCCTGGAGTGCCGGAAGTAGCGCAGATACGCAGTATTTT	CAWSAGSSADTQYF
NA	TRBV6-6	NA	TRBJ1-6	TGTGCGGTAGGCCCACCAAATTCACCCCTCCACTTT	CAVGPPNSPLHF
NA	TRBV4-2	TRBD2	TRBJ2-7	TGTGCCAGCAGCCAGCTAGCGGGAGGGAAGCACGAGCAGTACTTC	CASSQLAGGKHEQYF
few	TRBV6-1	NA	TRBJ2-2	TGTGCCAGCAGCCTCATTAGGGGGGGCGCGGACACCGGGGAGCTGTTTTTT	CASSLIRGGADTGELFF
few	TRBV20-1	TRBD1	TRBJ1-5	TGCAGTGCTAGACTCTCCGGGACAGGGGGCGGGGGCAATCAGCCCCAGCATTTT	CSARLSGTGGGGNQPQHF
few	TRBV20-1	NA	TRBJ1-4	TGCAGTGCCCCGCGGGGGGCGGGAATGGGGGAAAAACTGTTTTTT	CSAPRGAGMGEKLFF
NA	TRBV2	NA	TRBJ1-2	TGTGCCAGCGACGGGGAATCTAACTATGGCTACACCTTC	CASDGESNYGYTF
many	TRBV5-5	TRBD1	TRBJ1-4	TGTGCCAGCAGCCTCGGACAGGGGAGTGAAAAACTGTTTTTT	CASSLGQGSEKLFF